This T cell receptor (beta chain) was identified during a study of neurological immune-mediated disorders. Time point specified: longitudinal time-point 2. Trimming left V 3 bases short and J 2 bases short, with 11 bases between. Germline-derived CDR1 and CDR2 are DFQATT and SNEGSKA (reference sequence). This CDR3 has 14 amino acids. This clonotype was counted many times. TCRdb redid the calling of the 5' RACE reads with MiXCR, one entry per CDR3 protein. This sample yields about 80,000 distinct CDR3 sequences, of which over 4.5% are seen a single time; roughly 7.9% belongs to the top ten. Material for sequencing was PBMCs. The source of this sequence is a woman aged 55-75 years with multiple sclerosis. V usage is TRBV20-1 and J usage is TRBJ1-5; a possible D gene is TRBD1 (6 bases). CDR3 bases: TGCAGTGCTAGGGACAGTTGGGGCAATCAGCCCCAGCATTTT. Translation gives CSARDSWGNQPQHF.